These 17 T cell receptor beta chains came from one sample sequenced in a study of shared clonotypes between healthy human individuals. Sequenced by immunoSEQ multiplex PCR; TCRdb stores in-frame clones only, minus some. The sample carries about 600,000 clones, around 97% recorded once. The sequenced sample was naive CD4+ T cells sorted from blood. Indicated subset: CD45RA+ positively selected. Receptors were obtained from a woman in her thirties in good health.

This chain connects TRBV11-2 to TRBJ1-1; weak D call: TRBD1 (6 bases). Germline loops: CDR1 SGHAT, CDR2 FQNNGV. This CDR3 contains 15 residues. V gave up 5 bases and J gave up 3 bases, with 16 bases separating them. The CDR3: CASSGLGRGDTEAFF. CDR3 coding DNA: TGTGCCAGCAGCGGACTGGGCAGGGGAGACACTGAAGCTTTCTTT.

The chain recombines TRBV5-4 with TRBJ2-1; D ambiguous. The CDR3 covers 15 residues. V shed 4 bases and J shed 6 bases, with 17 bases lying between them. The germline V gene encodes CDR1 SGHNT and CDR2 YYREEE (reference sequence). The CDR3 bases are TGTGCCAGCAGCCCCCCGCTGGCTAGGGTCAATGAGCAGTTCTTC. The encoded protein is CASSPPLARVNEQFF.

V and J are TRBV28 and TRBJ2-7; the match to TRBD2 covers 9 bases. The CDR3 has 15 residues. Per germline, CDR1 MDHEN and CDR2 SYDVKM. The V segment lost 6 bases and the J segment 3 bases; nucleotides outside the gene matches: 9. CDR3 nucleotides: TGTGCCAGCAGCCCACGGGGACTAGCCCACTACGAGCAGTACTTC. This encodes CASSPRGLAHYEQYF.

This chain links TRBV29-1 with TRBJ2-3, with 14 nucleotides matching TRBD2. CDR1 and CDR2 from the germline V gene are SQVTM and ANQGSEA. V was pared by 7 bases and J by 0 bases, with 6 bases of the junction left unmatched. The CDR3 spans 16 residues. Here the CDR3 reads CSGRGTSGSSTDTQYF. In DNA, the CDR3 is TGCAGCGGCCGAGGGACTAGCGGGAGTAGCACAGATACGCAGTATTTT.

The chain recombines TRBV5-6 with TRBJ2-2; D gene ambiguous. V was clipped by 1 base and J by 5 bases, with 9 bases between them. The CDR3 has 14 amino acids. CDR1 is SGHDT, CDR2 YYEEEE, per germline. The DNA for the CDR3 is TGTGCCAGCAGCTTGATTGACAAGACCGGGGAGCTGTTTTTT. Its translation: CASSLIDKTGELFF.

This sequence joins TRBV11-2 and TRBJ2-2, with 8 bases that match TRBD2. The V segment lost 4 bases and the J segment 4 bases; nucleotides outside the gene matches: 8. The CDR3 loop spans 16 amino acids. CDR1 is SGHAT and CDR2 is FQNNGV in the germline V gene. The DNA for the CDR3 is TGTGCCAGCAGCTCGCGGACTAGCAGTCCCACCGGGGAGCTGTTTTTT. Translated, it gives CASSSRTSSPTGELFF.

The chain is built from TRBV19 and TRBJ2-5; TRBD2 is a possible D gene (5 bases). Germline CDR1 and CDR2: LNHDA and SQIVND (reference sequence). Between the trimmed V and J ends, which lost 1 base and 4 bases, there was a span of 16 bases. The CDR3 covers 16 residues. Here the CDR3 DNA reads TGTGCCAGTAGTATAGTATACGGAATGGGGAGAGAGACCCAGTACTTC. It yields the protein CASSIVYGMGRETQYF.

The chain uses TRBV11-1 and TRBJ2-1; TRBD2 matches 7 bases. The junction had 3 bases not matched to a gene; V was cut back by 1 base and J by 3 bases. The CDR3 sequence is 15 residues long. Germline loops: CDR1 SGHAT, CDR2 FQDESV (reference sequence). In DNA, the CDR3 is TGTGCCAGCAGCTTAGAGACTAGCAGCTACAATGAGCAGTTCTTC. Protein: CASSLETSSYNEQFF.

The chain joins TRBV5-4 to TRBJ2-2; 9 nucleotides match TRBD1. CDR3 length: 15 residues. The V gene end was trimmed by 4 bases and the J gene end by 7 bases; junction bases not matched to a gene: 8. CDR1 and CDR2 from the germline V gene are SGHNT and YYREEE (reference sequence). The CDR3 DNA is TGTGCCAGCAGCGGCCGGGACAGGGCGGTCGGGGAGCTGTTTTTT. Translated: CASSGRDRAVGELFF. The full variable domain, with the rest looked up from reference TRBV5-4 and TRBJ2-2, is ETGVTQSPTHLIKTRGQQVTLRCSSQSGHNTVSWYQQALGQGPQFIFQYYREEENGRGNFPPRFSGLQFPNYSSELNVNALELDDSALYLCASSGRDRAVGELFFGEGSRLTVL.

The rearrangement uses TRBV6-5 and TRBJ1-4; weak D call: TRBD1 (6 bases). The germline V gene has CDR1 MNHEY and CDR2 SVGAGI. Trimming stripped 0 bases from V and 4 bases from J, with 12 bases between. The CDR3 runs 16 residues. CDR3 sequence reads: CASSYSGPRGNEKLFF. The CDR3 nucleotides are TGTGCCAGCAGTTACTCGGGTCCCAGGGGTAATGAAAAACTGTTTTTT.

The V and J genes are TRBV19 and TRBJ2-5; 8 bases are a match to TRBD2. Germline V CDR1 and CDR2: LNHDA, SQIVND (reference sequence). V lost 5 bases and J lost 4; bases outside the gene matches: 15. There are 17 residues in the CDR3. This CDR3 reads CASSPSWVAGWAETQYF. In nucleotides, the CDR3 is TGTGCCAGTAGTCCGAGTTGGGTAGCGGGATGGGCAGAGACCCAGTACTTC.

V gene TRBV10-3 combines with J gene TRBJ1-1, with D possibly matching TRBD1 (6 bases). V lost 2 bases, J lost 1 base, and 8 bases lay in between. Germline lookup yields CDR1 ENHRY and CDR2 SYGVKD. The CDR3 consists of 14 residues. CDR3 in DNA: TGTGCCATCAGTGAGGAGACAGGGAACACTGAAGCTTTCTTT. This codes for CAISEETGNTEAFF.

V is TRBV6-6 and J is TRBJ2-7; possible D gene TRBD2, 7 bases. The CDR3 is 14 residues long. V was clipped by 0 bases and J by 6 bases, with 12 bases between them. The V gene's germline CDR1 is MNHNY and CDR2 SVGAGI (reference sequence). The CDR3 DNA reads TGTGCCAGCAGTTACTCGAGGGAGGGGGGCGAGCAGTACTTC. It is translated as CASSYSREGGEQYF.

The gene calls are TRBV28 and TRBJ2-7, with 8 bases identical to TRBD1. Germline V lookup: CDR1 MDHEN, CDR2 SYDVKM. V shed 3 bases and J 4 bases; nucleotides not matched to a gene: 11. The CDR3 sequence is 16 residues long. CDR3 sequence: CASSLVGTGGRYEQYF. The DNA of the CDR3 is TGTGCCAGCAGTTTGGTAGGAACAGGGGGAAGGTACGAGCAGTACTTC.

CDR3 nucleotides: TGTGCCAGTAGTAGCCCTGGGGCCCCAGACTACAATGAGCAGTTCTTC. Translated: CASSSPGAPDYNEQFF. This sequence joins TRBV19 and TRBJ2-1; possible D gene TRBD1, 5 bases. Germline V lookup: CDR1 LNHDA, CDR2 SQIVND (reference sequence). V lost 4 bases and J lost 3, with 16 bases in between. The CDR3 is 16 residues long.

The V call is TRBV5-1, the J call TRBJ1-1; D remains ambiguous. Germline-derived CDR1 and CDR2 are SGHRS and YFSETQ. CDR3 size: 15 residues. V was pared by 1 base and J by 1 base, with 11 bases between. CDR3 loop: CASSLSDLRNTEAFF. For the CDR3, the DNA is TGCGCCAGCAGCTTGTCAGACTTAAGGAACACTGAAGCTTTCTTT. Using reference TRBV5-1 and TRBJ1-1 for the parts outside the CDR3, the full variable domain is KAGVTQTPRYLIKTRGQQVTLSCSPISGHRSVSWYQQTPGQGLQFLFEYFSETQRNKGNFPGRFSGRQFSNSRSEMNVSTLELGDSALYLCASSLSDLRNTEAFFGQGTRLTVV.

This rearrangement joins TRBV27 to TRBJ2-5; D gene uncertain. The assigned J gene may be wrong: the sequence end matches TRBJ2-7 better. This CDR3 spans 17 amino acids. In germline, CDR1 is MNHEY, CDR2 SMNVEV (reference sequence). CDR3 protein: CASSLEGRILPPYEQYF. CDR3 bases: TGTGCCAGCAGTTTGGAAGGCCGAATCCTACCTCCCTACGAGCAGTACTTC.